The next 28 T cell receptor beta chains were all read from a single sample in a study of T-cell reconstitution after alpha-beta-depleted transplantation in children. Unique molecular identifiers featured in how the TCRbeta library was prepared. TCRdb used MiXCR to reprocess the PCR reads, holding one entry per CDR3 protein. The sample lists some 300,000 distinct CDR3 sequences, approximately 10% occurring once. This specimen was PBMCs from the stem cell graft donor, taken from the stem cell graft. The receptors come from a human donor who donated a stem cell graft to a child with acute lymphoblastic leukemia.

J is TRBJ1-1 and V is TRBV5-1, with D possibly matching TRBD1 (6 bases). The germline V gene encodes CDR1 SGHRS and CDR2 YFSETQ. V was cut by 2 bases and J by 1 base, with 9 bases left in between. The CDR3 consists of 14 residues. CDR3 region: CASSLQGQNTEAFF. In DNA, the CDR3 is TGCGCCAGCAGCTTACAGGGCCAGAACACTGAAGCTTTCTTT.

The rearrangement links TRBV11-2 to TRBJ2-3; D is possibly TRBD2 (7 bases). Trimming removed 6 bases at V and 0 bases at J, with 22 bases between. Germline lookup yields CDR1 SGHAT and CDR2 FQNNGV. The CDR3 contains 18 residues. The DNA for the CDR3 is TGTGCCAGCAGTCCTAGATTGGGGGGGGGCCCTAGCACAGATACGCAGTATTTT. Translation: CASSPRLGGGPSTDTQYF.

This clonotype was found a few times. A read error may account for a junction end that differs from germline. The J gene is TRBJ2-2, the V gene TRBV30; D unresolved. Germline-derived CDR1 and CDR2 are GTSNPN and SVGIG (reference sequence). The CDR3 has 11 amino acids. The CDR3 nucleotides read TGTGCCTGGGGTGTCACCGGGGAGCTGTTTTTT. Translating it yields CAWGVTGELFF.

The sample holds many counts of this clonotype. This chain joins TRBV24-1 and TRBJ2-1; 11 bases are shared with TRBD2. The V and J ends lost 7 bases and 0 bases, in that order; junction bases with no gene match: 4. This CDR3 comprises 16 residues. Looked up from germline, CDR1 is KGHDR and CDR2 is SFDVKD. The CDR3 DNA is TGTGCCACCAGCCCGGGACTAGCGGACTCCTACAATGAGCAGTTCTTC. The encoded protein is CATSPGLADSYNEQFF.

This clonotype was observed at least ten times. The J gene is TRBJ1-2, the V gene TRBV27, with TRBD1 matching over 8 bases. Trimming at V came to 5 bases and at J to 4 bases, leaving 9 bases not matched to a gene. This CDR3 region has 15 residues. Looked up from germline, CDR1 is MNHEY and CDR2 is SMNVEV (reference sequence). The CDR3 DNA reads TGTGCCAGCAGTCACTCCCCGGGACAGGCCTATGGCTACACCTTC. Translated, it gives CASSHSPGQAYGYTF.

There are many counts of this clonotype. J is TRBJ1-1 and V is TRBV10-3; the D gene is possibly TRBD1 (5 bases). The CDR3 sequence is 16 residues long. Per germline, CDR1 ENHRY and CDR2 SYGVKD. The germline V and J ends were trimmed by 6 bases and 7 bases, with 24 bases remaining between them. CDR3: CAIRPPDSDGVSEAFF. Here the CDR3 DNA reads TGTGCCATCAGACCCCCAGACAGCGATGGGGTGAGTGAAGCTTTCTTT.

The chain employs TRBV6-5 and TRBJ1-5; TRBD1 agrees at 8 bases. The germline V gene has CDR1 MNHEY and CDR2 SVGAGI. Germline trimming cut 4 bases from V and 5 bases from J; bases unmatched to any gene: 7. The CDR3 is made up of 15 amino acids. The CDR3 here is CASSLRQGAYQPQHF. For the CDR3, the DNA is TGTGCCAGCAGTTTACGTCAGGGGGCCTATCAGCCCCAGCATTTT.

This clonotype was recorded a few times. V gene TRBV6-2 or TRBV6-3 combines with J gene TRBJ2-5, with TRBD2 identical over 10 bases. Looked up from germline, CDR1 is MNHEY and CDR2 is SVGEGT. CDR3 size: 14 residues. The junction had 4 bases not matched to a gene; V was cut back by 5 bases and J by 4 bases. CDR3 amino acids: CASSRRLAGETQYF. CDR3 DNA: TGTGCCAGCAGTCGACGACTAGCGGGAGAGACCCAGTACTTC.

This chain connects TRBV5-6 to TRBJ2-3; TRBD2 aligns across 8 bases. This CDR3 contains 14 residues. Trimming removed 5 bases from V and 4 bases from J; junction bases left unmatched: 6. CDR1 SGHDT and CDR2 YYEEEE come from the germline V gene. CDR3 nucleotide sequence: TGTGCCAGCAGGTCGGGGGGGGTCCCAGATACGCAGTATTTT. Protein product: CASRSGGVPDTQYF.

The chain joins TRBV4-3 to TRBJ2-3; tentative D call: TRBD1 (5 bases). Germline V lookup: CDR1 LGHNA, CDR2 YSLEER. V was trimmed by 0 bases and J by 4 bases, leaving 11 bases between them. This CDR3 has 15 residues. This CDR3 reads CASSQDARAADTQYF. In nucleotides, the CDR3 is TGCGCCAGCAGCCAAGATGCCAGGGCGGCAGATACGCAGTATTTT.

The J gene is TRBJ2-3, the V gene TRBV5-6; the D is unclear. V lost 1 base, J lost 3 bases, and 15 bases lay in between. The germline CDR1 and CDR2 sequences are SGHDT and YYEEEE. The CDR3 loop spans 16 amino acids. For the CDR3, the DNA is TGTGCCAGCAGCTTGCCGTCCTTCTCCCCAACAGATACGCAGTATTTT. Translated: CASSLPSFSPTDTQYF.

This sequence joins TRBV30 and TRBJ2-1; 12 bases fit TRBD2. Germline trimming cut 0 bases from V and 10 bases from J; bases unmatched to any gene: 1. CDR1 and CDR2 from the germline V gene are GTSNPN and SVGIG (reference sequence). CDR3 length: 13 residues. The CDR3 bases are TGTGCCTGGAGTGTCGGACTAGCGGGAGAGCAGTTCTTC. Translated: CAWSVGLAGEQFF. Drawing the rest from reference TRBV30 and TRBJ2-1, the complete variable domain is SQTIHQWPATLVQPVGSPLSLECTVEGTSNPNLYWYRQAAGRGLQLLFYSVGIGQISSEVPQNLSASRPQDRQFILSSKKLLLSDSGFYLCAWSVGLAGEQFFGPGTRLTVL.

The V and J genes are TRBV25-1 and TRBJ2-7; 7 nucleotides line up with TRBD1. This CDR3 spans 13 amino acids. The V segment lost 10 bases and the J segment 5 bases; nucleotides outside the gene matches: 11. The V gene's germline CDR1 is MGHDK and CDR2 SYGVNS. The DNA for the CDR3 is TGTGCCACTTCACAGGGGAGCCTCCACGAGCAGTACTTC. Residues: CATSQGSLHEQYF.

This clonotype was recorded at least ten times. The rearrangement links TRBV14 to TRBJ2-3; D not resolved. V was cut by 3 bases and J by 0 bases, with 10 bases left in between. The CDR3 spans 15 residues. Germline V gene lookup returns CDR1 SGHDN and CDR2 FVKESK. The CDR3 sequence: CASSQRLSSTDTQYF. CDR3 in DNA: TGTGCCAGCAGCCAGAGACTTTCTAGCACAGATACGCAGTATTTT.

This clonotype showed up many times. The chain couples TRBV6-1 to TRBJ1-1; possible D gene TRBD1, 6 bases. Germline V gene data show CDR1 as MNHNS and CDR2 as SASEGT. The CDR3 covers 15 residues. The V gene lost 2 bases and the J gene lost 0 bases, with 10 bases spanning the gap. The CDR3 nucleotides are TGTGCCAGCAGTGAACGGGGGGGCATGAACACTGAAGCTTTCTTT. Protein: CASSERGGMNTEAFF.

The gene calls are TRBV27 and TRBJ2-1; D remains unclear. CDR1 and CDR2 from the germline V gene are MNHEY and SMNVEV (reference sequence). CDR3 size: 15 residues. Trimming removed 5 bases from V and 3 bases from J, with 14 bases in between. CDR3 protein: CASSTQPIGYNEQFF. The CDR3 region has the DNA TGTGCCAGCAGTACCCAACCCATAGGCTACAATGAGCAGTTCTTC.

This clonotype has just a few counts. This chain uses TRBV4-1 with TRBJ2-3, with TRBD2 matching 8 bases. CDR3 length: 14 amino acids. V dropped 7 bases and J dropped 2; count of bases not matched to a gene: 5. The germline V gene has CDR1 MGHRA and CDR2 YSYEKL. The CDR3 sequence is CASKLAEPTDTQYF. The CDR3 nucleotides are TGCGCCAGCAAACTAGCGGAACCCACAGATACGCAGTATTTT.

V gene TRBV6-4 combines with J gene TRBJ2-1; D could derive from TRBD1 or TRBD2 (5 bases each). The CDR3 length is 12 residues. Germline V gene data show CDR1 as MRHNA and CDR2 as SNTAGT. V lost 8 bases and J lost 4, with 9 bases in between. The CDR3 region is CASRDGYNEQFF. For the CDR3, the DNA is TGTGCCAGCCGGGACGGTTACAATGAGCAGTTCTTC.

This clonotype was seen a few times. The rearrangement links TRBV4-3 to TRBJ2-1; no firm D call. Germline V gene sequence: CDR1 LGHNA, CDR2 YSLEER. CDR3 length equals 17 residues. V was shortened by 0 bases and J by 6 bases, with 18 bases between the two germline ends. CDR3 coding DNA: TGCGCCAGCAGCCAAGATGATCGGCTATTCGAATTCAATGAGCAGTTCTTC. It yields the protein CASSQDDRLFEFNEQFF.

This rearrangement joins TRBV5-1 to TRBJ1-2, with D unclear. Germline assignment: CDR1 SGHRS and CDR2 YFSETQ. The CDR3 is 16 amino acids. V gave up 2 bases and J gave up 3 bases, with 17 bases separating them. CDR3 residues: CASSFFPTRDDYGYTF. The CDR3 coding sequence is TGCGCCAGCAGCTTTTTTCCGACAAGGGATGACTATGGCTACACCTTC.

The chain employs TRBV20-1 and TRBJ1-2; 9 bases agree with TRBD1. V shed 1 base, J shed 3 bases, and the junction held 6 bases outside the gene matches. Germline V gene lookup returns CDR1 DFQATT and CDR2 SNEGSKA (reference sequence). The CDR3 is made up of 15 amino acids. The CDR3 bases are TGCAGTGCTAGAGGCGGGACAGGGTTGGACTATGGCTACACCTTC. Protein: CSARGGTGLDYGYTF.

There are a few counts of this clonotype. The chain links TRBV6-1 to TRBJ2-2; no reliable D call. CDR3 length equals 13 residues. The germline V and J ends were trimmed by 2 bases and 0 bases, with 1 base remaining between them. CDR1 and CDR2 (germline): MNHNS, SASEGT. The CDR3 DNA reads TGTGCCAGCAGTGAACCGAACACCGGGGAGCTGTTTTTT. Translating it yields CASSEPNTGELFF.

This clonotype was observed a handful of times. The chain has TRBV2 and TRBJ2-3; possible D gene TRBD1, 5 bases. Trimming shortened V by 3 bases and J by 7 bases, and 17 bases separated the two germline ends. This CDR3 has 15 amino acids. Germline V gene lookup returns CDR1 SNHLY and CDR2 FYNNEI. The CDR3 reads CASSDRARVLNTQYF. The CDR3, as DNA: TGTGCCAGCAGTGACAGGGCCAGGGTCCTAAATACGCAGTATTTT.

In this sample, this clonotype turned up a few times. V and J are TRBV6-2 or TRBV6-3 and TRBJ2-1, with TRBD1 identical over 9 bases. Germline CDR1 reads MNHEY; CDR2 reads SVGEGT. CDR3 length: 18 residues. Germline trimming cut 5 bases from V and 0 bases from J; bases unmatched to any gene: 11. The CDR3 here is CASSINTGGAFSYNEQFF. The CDR3 bases are TGTGCCAGCAGTATCAACACAGGGGGCGCTTTCTCCTACAATGAGCAGTTCTTC.

The chain recombines TRBV12-3 or TRBV12-4 with TRBJ2-1; TRBD2 matches at 9 bases. Trimming took 7 bases from V and 4 from J; bases not matched to a gene: 8. This CDR3 has 15 amino acids. CDR3 bases: TGTGCCAGCACCCTCCGGACTAGCGATTACAATGAGCAGTTCTTC. Translation: CASTLRTSDYNEQFF.

The rearrangement links TRBV20-1 to TRBJ2-7, with TRBD1 matching over 7 bases. CDR3 size: 13 residues. V lost 5 bases to trimming and J lost 2 bases; unmatched junction nucleotides: 6. Germline-derived CDR1 and CDR2 are DFQATT and SNEGSKA (reference sequence). As DNA, the CDR3 is TGCAGTGCTCGACAGGGATTCACCTACGAGCAGTACTTC. It encodes CSARQGFTYEQYF.

This clonotype was seen a handful of times. The chain uses TRBV27 and TRBJ2-7, with 11 bases aligning to TRBD2. Germline V gives CDR1 MNHEY, CDR2 SMNVEV (reference sequence). The CDR3 runs to 16 residues. V gave up 5 bases and J gave up 2 bases; unmatched junction bases: 8. CDR3 DNA: TGTGCCAGCAGTATACTACTAGCGGGAGCCCCCTACGAGCAGTACTTC. Translation: CASSILLAGAPYEQYF.

This clonotype was seen more than once but under ten times. The chain carries TRBV12-3 or TRBV12-4 and TRBJ2-1; the match to TRBD1 covers 9 bases. V dropped 6 bases and J dropped 7; count of bases not matched to a gene: 7. The CDR3 spans 14 residues. For the CDR3, the DNA is TGTGCCAGCAGCCCCCGGGACAGGGTTAATGAGCAGTTCTTC. Its protein is CASSPRDRVNEQFF.